The 22 T cell receptor beta chains reported below all come from one sample, sequenced in a study of blood T cells in healthy people across ages. Together with a sample-barcoded 5' primer, a J-beta primer mix was included in a second PCR lasting about 7 to 11 cycles. MiXCR was run by TCRdb on the 5' RACE reads, yielding one entry per CDR3 protein. The sample lists some 700,000 distinct CDR3 sequences, approximately 22% occurring once. The specimen was blood. These receptors all stem from a man between 65 and 85 years old in good health.

This clonotype was recorded a few times. The V call is TRBV6-2 or TRBV6-3, the J call TRBJ2-3; 7 positions agree with TRBD2. Looked up from germline, CDR1 is MNHEY and CDR2 is SVGEGT. This CDR3 has 13 residues. The junction had 3 bases not matched to a gene; V was cut back by 4 bases and J by 5 bases. This CDR3 reads CASSSWGGDTQYF. The CDR3 nucleotides read TGTGCCAGCAGTTCTTGGGGGGGAGATACGCAGTATTTT.

This clonotype was counted a few times. The rearrangement joins TRBV19 to TRBJ2-1, with TRBD2 identical over 7 bases. After removal of 3 bases from V and 0 bases from J, the junction contained 20 bases not matched to a gene. CDR3 length: 21 amino acids. Germline V lookup: CDR1 LNHDA, CDR2 SQIVND (reference sequence). The CDR3 loop reads CASSIFPAGREWSSSYNEQFF. CDR3 DNA: TGTGCCAGTAGTATTTTCCCCGCTGGGCGGGAGTGGTCTAGCTCCTACAATGAGCAGTTCTTC.

This clonotype was observed a few times. This chain links TRBV14 with TRBJ2-1; 8 positions match TRBD2. The CDR3 contains 12 residues. From germline, CDR1 is SGHDN and CDR2 FVKESK. Trimming cost V 4 bases and J 14 bases; bases outside gene matches: 7. CDR3: CASSPPAGEKFF. The CDR3 DNA sequence: TGTGCCAGCAGCCCCCCAGCGGGGGAAAAGTTCTTC.

This clonotype was detected a few times. The chain joins TRBV11-2 to TRBJ2-2; TRBD1 is a possible D gene (6 bases). The CDR3 covers 15 residues. The germline V gene encodes CDR1 SGHAT and CDR2 FQNNGV. V lost 5 bases, J lost 5 bases, and 15 bases lay in between. The CDR3 is CASSPTRTVTGELFF. CDR3 DNA sequence: TGTGCCAGCAGCCCAACCCGGACAGTAACCGGGGAGCTGTTTTTT.

This clonotype was seen a few times. The chain is built from TRBV3-1 and TRBJ1-1, with TRBD1 identical over 7 bases. The trim removed 3 bases at V and 2 bases at J, leaving 3 bases unmatched. This CDR3 is built from 14 residues. Germline CDR1 reads LGHDT; CDR2 reads YNNKEL (reference sequence). CDR3 sequence reads: CASSHRTGNTEAFF. For the CDR3, the DNA is TGTGCCAGCAGCCACCGGACAGGAAACACTGAAGCTTTCTTT.

V and J are TRBV28 and TRBJ2-5; D is perhaps TRBD1 (5 bases). TRBJ2-7 matches the DNA end more closely, so the J call is doubtful. This CDR3 has 14 amino acids. Germline-derived CDR1 and CDR2 are MDHEN and SYDVKM. CDR3 DNA sequence: TGTGCCAGCAGTTTTCTCGACAGCTCCTACGAGCAGTACTTC. Its protein product is CASSFLDSSYEQYF.

This clonotype was seen a handful of times. The CDR3 sequence is CASRWAMGGQETQYF. DNA for the CDR3: TGTGCCAGCCGCTGGGCGATGGGGGGCCAAGAGACCCAGTACTTC. The V call is TRBV27, the J call TRBJ2-5; TRBD2 is a possible D gene (6 bases). The CDR3 spans 15 residues. V gave up 8 bases and J gave up 1 base, with 17 bases separating them. Per the germline V gene, CDR1 is MNHEY and CDR2 is SMNVEV (reference sequence).

The chain has TRBV10-2 and TRBJ1-1; 9 bases line up with TRBD1. V lost 7 bases, J lost 0 bases, and 6 bases stayed unmatched. Germline loops: CDR1 WSHSY, CDR2 SAAADI. There are 15 residues in the CDR3. The DNA for the CDR3 is TGCGCCAGCACCCGGACAGGGGACATGAACACTGAAGCTTTCTTT. This codes for CASTRTGDMNTEAFF.

This clonotype turned up a few times. The chain uses TRBV7-3 and TRBJ1-1; unclear D gene. Germline V lookup: CDR1 SGHTA, CDR2 FQGTGA. This CDR3 region has 14 residues. Trimming took 3 bases from V and 1 from J, leaving 9 bases between them. This CDR3 is CASSFEGRNTEAFF. The CDR3 nucleotides are TGTGCCAGCAGCTTCGAGGGCCGGAACACTGAAGCTTTCTTT.

The chain uses TRBV5-1 and TRBJ2-3, with D perhaps being TRBD1 or TRBD2 (6 bases each). This CDR3 contains 15 residues. V gave up 2 bases and J gave up 4 bases, with 14 bases separating them. The germline CDR1 and CDR2 sequences are SGHRS and YFSETQ. This CDR3 reads CASSFEGGQPDTQYF. The CDR3 DNA follows: TGCGCCAGCAGCTTCGAGGGGGGTCAACCAGATACGCAGTATTTT.

Only a few counts were recorded for this clonotype. The chain combines TRBV12-3 or TRBV12-4 with TRBJ2-1, with D possibly matching TRBD1 (6 bases). The CDR3 consists of 13 residues. V dropped 6 bases and J dropped 6 bases, with 12 bases sitting between them. The CDR3 protein is CASRPGTINEQFF. CDR3 DNA: TGTGCCAGCAGACCCGGGACAATCAATGAGCAGTTCTTC.

This clonotype was detected a few times. This sequence joins TRBV7-9 and TRBJ2-7; a weak D match, TRBD2 (6 bases). Germline-derived CDR1 and CDR2 are SEHNR and FQNEAQ (reference sequence). The CDR3 extends over 14 amino acids. Trimming took off 3 bases at V and 0 bases at J, with 9 bases between the two ends. CDR3 nucleotide sequence: TGTGCCAGCAGCTTCGGGACTCCCTCCTACGAGCAGTACTTC. It is translated as CASSFGTPSYEQYF.

V gene TRBV7-2 combines with J gene TRBJ2-1, with a possible D match to TRBD2 (6 bases). The CDR3 contains 13 residues. The ends were cut back, 6 bases at V and 5 bases at J, with 11 bases in the middle. Germline CDR1 reads SGHTA; CDR2 reads FQGNSA. The CDR3 region has the DNA TGTGCCAGCAGACTTAGCGGTAACAATGAGCAGTTCTTC. Amino acid sequence: CASRLSGNNEQFF. Filled out from reference TRBV7-2 and TRBJ2-1, the complete variable domain reads GAGVSQSPSNKVTEKGKDVELRCDPISGHTALYWYRQSLGQGLEFLIYFQGNSAPDKSGLPSDRFSAERTGGSVSTLTIQRTQQEDSAVYLCASRLSGNNEQFFGPGTRLTVL.

The rearrangement joins TRBV7-9 to TRBJ1-3; a weak D match, TRBD1 (5 bases). V was clipped by 5 bases and J by 4 bases, with 12 bases between them. This CDR3 is 14 amino acids long. CDR1 is SEHNR and CDR2 is FQNEAQ in the germline V gene (reference sequence). The CDR3 is CASSIETAGNTIYF. DNA of the CDR3: TGTGCCAGCAGCATAGAGACAGCAGGAAACACCATATATTTT.

This clonotype was seen a few times. V and J are TRBV3-1 and TRBJ2-3; 7 bases align to TRBD2. The length of the CDR3 is 15 residues. Per the germline V gene, CDR1 is LGHDT and CDR2 is YNNKEL (reference sequence). V lost 1 base to trimming and J lost 6 bases; unmatched junction nucleotides: 7. The CDR3 reads CASSQGRRSGDTQYF. CDR3 nucleotide sequence: TGTGCCAGCAGCCAAGGCCGACGTAGCGGGGATACGCAGTATTTT.

The V and J genes are TRBV7-2 and TRBJ1-5, with D maybe TRBD1 (6 bases). The V gene lost 3 bases and the J gene lost 6 bases, with 12 bases spanning the gap. The length of the CDR3 is 14 residues. Germline values: CDR1 SGHTA, CDR2 FQGNSA. CDR3 residues: CASSLAGASQPQHF. The CDR3 DNA reads TGTGCCAGCAGCTTGGCAGGGGCAAGTCAGCCCCAGCATTTT.

This clonotype was seen more than once but under ten times. As DNA, the CDR3 is TGTGCCAGCAGCCCAGGGGTCCCCCAAGAGACCCAGTACTTC. Protein sequence: CASSPGVPQETQYF. The chain has TRBV7-6 and TRBJ2-5; weak D call: TRBD1 (6 bases). The CDR3 spans 14 residues. With 5 bases removed from V and 1 base from J, the gap between germline ends came to 11 bases. The V gene's germline CDR1 is SGHVS and CDR2 FNYEAQ.

A few counts support this clonotype. This sequence joins TRBV5-6 and TRBJ2-5; TRBD2 agrees at 11 bases. Judging by the DNA end, TRBJ2-1 fits better; the J call may be wrong. Germline V lookup: CDR1 SGHDT, CDR2 YYEEEE. The length of the CDR3 is 15 residues. For the CDR3, the DNA is TGTGCCAGCAGATATGGGACTAGCGGTTTTCGTGAGCAGTTCTTC. It specifies CASRYGTSGFREQFF.

This clonotype was seen a handful of times. The J gene is TRBJ2-5, the V gene TRBV20-1, with D unclear. The DNA matches TRBJ2-7 better at its end, which makes the J call doubtful. The CDR3 covers 11 residues. CDR1 is DFQATT and CDR2 is SNEGSKA in the germline V gene (reference sequence). CDR3 sequence reads: CSAPWIYEQYF. DNA for the CDR3: TGCAGTGCCCCATGGATCTACGAGCAGTACTTC.

This clonotype was detected only a few times. This sequence joins TRBV13 and TRBJ2-1; 10 bases fit TRBD1. The germline CDR1 and CDR2 sequences are PRHDT and FYEKMQ (reference sequence). The CDR3 consists of 17 residues. Trimming at V came to 5 bases and at J to 5 bases, leaving 12 bases not matched to a gene. CDR3 amino acids: CASSPLIPGQGNNEQFF. The CDR3 DNA sequence: TGTGCCAGCAGCCCCCTAATCCCGGGACAGGGGAACAATGAGCAGTTCTTC.

This clonotype was counted between two and nine times. This chain links TRBV12-3 or TRBV12-4 with TRBJ2-5, with a weak D call TRBD1 (6 bases). V was pared by 3 bases and J by 5 bases, with 13 bases between. The CDR3 has 14 residues. The CDR3 loop reads CASSFSGVSETQYF. The CDR3 coding sequence is TGTGCCAGCAGTTTTTCAGGGGTCAGCGAGACCCAGTACTTC.

The rearrangement joins TRBV18 to TRBJ2-3; D might be TRBD2 (5 bases). The CDR3 contains 17 residues. Germline V CDR1 and CDR2: KGHSH, LQKENI. V dropped 3 bases and J dropped 0 bases, with 16 bases sitting between them. CDR3 nucleotides: TGTGCCAGCTCACCCCGGGTAGCGAGATCTAGCACAGATACGCAGTATTTT. Protein: CASSPRVARSSTDTQYF.